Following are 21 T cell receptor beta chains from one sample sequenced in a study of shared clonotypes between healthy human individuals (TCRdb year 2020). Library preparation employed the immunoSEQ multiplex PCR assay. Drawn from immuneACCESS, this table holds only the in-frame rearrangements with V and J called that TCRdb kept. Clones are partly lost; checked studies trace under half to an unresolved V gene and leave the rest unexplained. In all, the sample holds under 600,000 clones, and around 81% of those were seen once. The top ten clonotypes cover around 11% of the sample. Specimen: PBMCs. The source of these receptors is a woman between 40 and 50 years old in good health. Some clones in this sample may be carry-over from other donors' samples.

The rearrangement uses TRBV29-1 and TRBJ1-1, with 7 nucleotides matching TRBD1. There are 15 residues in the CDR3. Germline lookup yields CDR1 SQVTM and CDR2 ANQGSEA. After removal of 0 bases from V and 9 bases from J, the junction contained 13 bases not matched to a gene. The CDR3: CSVEDREWGQKKAFF. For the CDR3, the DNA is TGCAGCGTTGAAGATCGGGAGTGGGGACAGAAAAAAGCTTTCTTT.

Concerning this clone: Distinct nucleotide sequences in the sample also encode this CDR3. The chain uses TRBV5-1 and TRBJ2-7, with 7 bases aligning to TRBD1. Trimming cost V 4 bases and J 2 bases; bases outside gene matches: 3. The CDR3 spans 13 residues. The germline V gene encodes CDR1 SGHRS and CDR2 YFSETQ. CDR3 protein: CASSRDRTYEQYF. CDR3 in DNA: TGCGCCAGCAGCCGGGACAGAACCTACGAGCAGTACTTC.

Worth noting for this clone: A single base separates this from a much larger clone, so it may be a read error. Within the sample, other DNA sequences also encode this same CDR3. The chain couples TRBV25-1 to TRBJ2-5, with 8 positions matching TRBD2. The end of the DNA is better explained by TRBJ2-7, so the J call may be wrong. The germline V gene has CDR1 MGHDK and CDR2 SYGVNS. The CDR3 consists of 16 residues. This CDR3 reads CASSDLTSGHRDEQYF. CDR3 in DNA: TGTGCCAGCAGTGACCTCACTAGCGGCCACAGGGACGAGCAGTACTTC.

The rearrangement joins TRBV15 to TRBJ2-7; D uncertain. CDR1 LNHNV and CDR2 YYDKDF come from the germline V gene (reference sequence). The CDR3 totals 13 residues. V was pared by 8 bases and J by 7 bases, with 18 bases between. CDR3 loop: CATSPELSKEQYF. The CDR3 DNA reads TGTGCCACCTCCCCTGAGCTCTCTAAAGAGCAGTACTTC.

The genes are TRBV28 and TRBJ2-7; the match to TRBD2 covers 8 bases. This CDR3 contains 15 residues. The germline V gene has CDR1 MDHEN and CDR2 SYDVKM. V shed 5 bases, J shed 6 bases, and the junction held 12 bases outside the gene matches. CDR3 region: CASSAPGGRLTEQYF. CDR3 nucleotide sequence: TGTGCCAGCAGTGCACCGGGGGGGCGCCTGACCGAGCAGTACTTC.

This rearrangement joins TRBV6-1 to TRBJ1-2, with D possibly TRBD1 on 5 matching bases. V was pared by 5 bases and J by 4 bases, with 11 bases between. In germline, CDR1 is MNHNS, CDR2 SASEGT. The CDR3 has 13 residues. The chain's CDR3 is CASSLGVFYGYTF. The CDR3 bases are TGTGCCAGCAGTTTAGGGGTCTTCTATGGCTACACCTTC.

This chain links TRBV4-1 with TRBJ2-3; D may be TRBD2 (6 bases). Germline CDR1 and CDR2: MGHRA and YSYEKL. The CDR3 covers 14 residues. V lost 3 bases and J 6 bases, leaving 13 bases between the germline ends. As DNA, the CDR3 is TGCGCCAGCAGCCATTTAGCGGAGTCGGATACGCAGTATTTT. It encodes CASSHLAESDTQYF.

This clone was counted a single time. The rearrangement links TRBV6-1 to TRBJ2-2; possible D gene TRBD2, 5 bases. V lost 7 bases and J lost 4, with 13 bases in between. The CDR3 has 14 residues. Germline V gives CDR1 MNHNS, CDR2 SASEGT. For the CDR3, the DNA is TGTGCCAGCACCCCAGCGGCAGGCACCGGGGAGCTGTTTTTT. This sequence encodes CASTPAAGTGELFF.

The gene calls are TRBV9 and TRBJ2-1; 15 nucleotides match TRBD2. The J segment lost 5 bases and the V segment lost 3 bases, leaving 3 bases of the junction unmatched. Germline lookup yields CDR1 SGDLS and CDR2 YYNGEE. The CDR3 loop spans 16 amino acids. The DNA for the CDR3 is TGTGCCAGCAGCGCAGGGACTAGCGGGAGGAACAATGAGCAGTTCTTC. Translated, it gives CASSAGTSGRNNEQFF.

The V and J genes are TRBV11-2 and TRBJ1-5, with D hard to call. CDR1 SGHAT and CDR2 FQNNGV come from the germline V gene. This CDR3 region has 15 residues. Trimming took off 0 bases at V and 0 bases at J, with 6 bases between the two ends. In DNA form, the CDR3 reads TGTGCCAGCAGCTTAGAGGGTCTTAGCAATCAGCCCCAGCATTTT. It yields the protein CASSLEGLSNQPQHF. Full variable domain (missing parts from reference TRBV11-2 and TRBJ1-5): EAGVAQSPRYKIIEKRQSVAFWCNPISGHATLYWYQQILGQGPKLLIQFQNNGVVDDSQLPKDRFSAERLKGVDSTLKIQPAKLEDSAVYLCASSLEGLSNQPQHFGDGTRLSIL.

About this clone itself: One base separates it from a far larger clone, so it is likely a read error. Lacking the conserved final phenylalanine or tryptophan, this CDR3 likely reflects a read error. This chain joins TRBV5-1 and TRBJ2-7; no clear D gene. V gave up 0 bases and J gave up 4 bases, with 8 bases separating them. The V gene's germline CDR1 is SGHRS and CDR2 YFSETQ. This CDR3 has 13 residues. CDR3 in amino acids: CASSLGLPYEQYS. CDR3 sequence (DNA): TGCGCCAGCAGCTTGGGATTACCTTACGAGCAGTACTCC.

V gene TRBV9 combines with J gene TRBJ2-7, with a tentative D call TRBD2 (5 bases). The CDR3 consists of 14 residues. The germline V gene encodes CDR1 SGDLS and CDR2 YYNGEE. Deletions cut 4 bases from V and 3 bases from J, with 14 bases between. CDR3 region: CASSPRGGFYEQYF. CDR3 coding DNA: TGTGCCAGCAGCCCCAGAGGAGGTTTCTACGAGCAGTACTTC.

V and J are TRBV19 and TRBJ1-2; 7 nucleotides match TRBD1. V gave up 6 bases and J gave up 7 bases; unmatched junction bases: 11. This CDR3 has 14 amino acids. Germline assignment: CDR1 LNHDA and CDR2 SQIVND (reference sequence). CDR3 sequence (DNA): TGTGCCAGTAGGATCCCGGAGGGGGCGCCTGGCTACACCTTC. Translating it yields CASRIPEGAPGYTF.

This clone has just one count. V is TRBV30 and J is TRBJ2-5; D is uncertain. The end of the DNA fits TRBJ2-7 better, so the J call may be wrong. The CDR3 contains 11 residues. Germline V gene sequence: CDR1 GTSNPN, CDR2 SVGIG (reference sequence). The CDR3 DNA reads TGTGCCTGTACGGTTTTGTACGAGCAGTACTTC. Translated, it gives CACTVLYEQYF.

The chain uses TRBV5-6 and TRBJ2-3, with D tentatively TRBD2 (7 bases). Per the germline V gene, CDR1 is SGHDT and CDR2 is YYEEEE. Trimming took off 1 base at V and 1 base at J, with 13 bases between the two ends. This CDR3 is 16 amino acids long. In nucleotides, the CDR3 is TGTGCCAGCAGCTTGACAGGGACTAAGGGCACAGATACGCAGTATTTT. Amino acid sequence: CASSLTGTKGTDTQYF. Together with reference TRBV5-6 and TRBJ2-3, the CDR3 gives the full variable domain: DAGVTQSPTHLIKTRGQQVTLRCSPKSGHDTVSWYQQALGQGPQFIFQYYEEEERQRGNFPDRFSGHQFPNYSSELNVNALLLGDSALYLCASSLTGTKGTDTQYFGPGTRLTVL.

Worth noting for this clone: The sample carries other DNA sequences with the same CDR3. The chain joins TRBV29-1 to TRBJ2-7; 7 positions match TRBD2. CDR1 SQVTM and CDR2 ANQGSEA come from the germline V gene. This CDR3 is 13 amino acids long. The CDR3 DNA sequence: TGCAGTGGAACAGCGGGACCTTCCTACGAGCAGTACTTC. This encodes CSGTAGPSYEQYF.

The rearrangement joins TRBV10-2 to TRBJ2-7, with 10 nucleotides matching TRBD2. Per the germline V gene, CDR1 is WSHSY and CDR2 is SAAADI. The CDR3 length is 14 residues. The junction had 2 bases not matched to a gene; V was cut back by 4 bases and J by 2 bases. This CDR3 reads CASSVSGRAYEQYF. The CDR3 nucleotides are TGCGCCAGCAGTGTGAGCGGGAGGGCCTACGAGCAGTACTTC.

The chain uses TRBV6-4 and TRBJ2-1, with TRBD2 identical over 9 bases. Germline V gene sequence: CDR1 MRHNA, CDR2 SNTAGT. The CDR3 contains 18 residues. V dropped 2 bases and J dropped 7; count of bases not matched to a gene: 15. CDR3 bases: TGTGCCAGCAGTGACCGATTGGAGCTAGCGGGAACGGAAAATGAGCAGTTCTTC. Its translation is CASSDRLELAGTENEQFF.

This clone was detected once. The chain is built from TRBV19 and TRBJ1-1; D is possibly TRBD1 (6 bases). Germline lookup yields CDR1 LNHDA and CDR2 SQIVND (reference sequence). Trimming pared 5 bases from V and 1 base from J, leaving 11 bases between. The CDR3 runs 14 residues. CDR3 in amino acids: CASSATTGNTEAFF. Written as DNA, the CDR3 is TGTGCCAGTAGTGCCACGACAGGGAACACTGAAGCTTTCTTT. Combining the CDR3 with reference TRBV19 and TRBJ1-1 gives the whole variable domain DGGITQSPKYLFRKEGQNVTLSCEQNLNHDAMYWYRQDPGQGLRLIYYSQIVNDFQKGDIAEGYSVSREKKESFPLTVTSAQKNPTAFYLCASSATTGNTEAFFGQGTRLTVV.

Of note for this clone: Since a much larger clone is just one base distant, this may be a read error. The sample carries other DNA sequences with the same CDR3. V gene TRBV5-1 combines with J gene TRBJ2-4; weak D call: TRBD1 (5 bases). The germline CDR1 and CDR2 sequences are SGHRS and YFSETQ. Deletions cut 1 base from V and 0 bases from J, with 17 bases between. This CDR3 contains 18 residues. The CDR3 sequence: CASSLYGAGMEAKNIQYF. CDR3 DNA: TGCGCCAGCAGCTTGTATGGGGCCGGAATGGAAGCCAAAAACATTCAGTACTTC.

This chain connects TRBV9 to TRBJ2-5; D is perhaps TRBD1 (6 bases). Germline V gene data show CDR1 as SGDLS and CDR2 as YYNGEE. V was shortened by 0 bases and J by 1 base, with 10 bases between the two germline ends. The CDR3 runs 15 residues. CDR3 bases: TGTGCCAGCAGCGTAGGCCGACAGGCCCAAGAGACCCAGTACTTC. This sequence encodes CASSVGRQAQETQYF.